One TCR beta chain is described in this entry. These data are taken from a study of control samples from healthy donors and cancer patients. The repertoire was sequenced with immunoSEQ multiplex PCR; TCRdb's copy has only in-frame clones and lacks some. This table has over 60,000 clones, 85% to 90% appearing once. The CDR3 contains 15 residues. V lost 0 bases to trimming and J lost 7 bases, with 16 bases between them. Germline values: CDR1 SGHRS, CDR2 YFSETQ. This TCR was sampled from a woman in her sixties with head and neck cancer. The chain combines TRBV5-1 with TRBJ2-5; D is ambiguous. Sequencing was performed on PBMCs. CDR3 loop: CASSLGEAYSGTQYF. In DNA form, the CDR3 reads TGCGCCAGCAGCTTGGGTGAGGCATATTCTGGGACCCAGTACTTC.